This T cell receptor beta chain was identified during a study of CD8 T cells in ankylosing spondylitis. Study-level results: Reportedly, disease-linked clones are significantly enriched in ankylosing spondylitis patients' matched synovial fluid.

A note on this clonotype: Its target is not known.

The V end lost 0 bases, the J end lost 2 bases, and 9 bases lay between the germline ends. The germline gives CDR1 LNHNV, CDR2 YYDKDF (reference sequence). The CDR3 runs 15 residues. TCRdb reprocessed the 5' RACE reads with MiXCR, giving one entry per CDR3 protein. Among 250,000 to 350,000 distinct CDR3 sequences listed, 15% to 20% were seen once. The gene calls are TRBV15 and TRBJ2-3, with a weak D call TRBD2 (5 bases). The receptor was isolated from a male donor with ankylosing spondylitis or in good health (not recorded which). The sequenced sample was blood, either unsorted or a sorted T cell fraction (not recorded which). CDR3 coding DNA: TGTGCCACCAGCAGAGATCTAGCCTTCACAGATACGCAGTATTTT. This codes for CATSRDLAFTDTQYF.